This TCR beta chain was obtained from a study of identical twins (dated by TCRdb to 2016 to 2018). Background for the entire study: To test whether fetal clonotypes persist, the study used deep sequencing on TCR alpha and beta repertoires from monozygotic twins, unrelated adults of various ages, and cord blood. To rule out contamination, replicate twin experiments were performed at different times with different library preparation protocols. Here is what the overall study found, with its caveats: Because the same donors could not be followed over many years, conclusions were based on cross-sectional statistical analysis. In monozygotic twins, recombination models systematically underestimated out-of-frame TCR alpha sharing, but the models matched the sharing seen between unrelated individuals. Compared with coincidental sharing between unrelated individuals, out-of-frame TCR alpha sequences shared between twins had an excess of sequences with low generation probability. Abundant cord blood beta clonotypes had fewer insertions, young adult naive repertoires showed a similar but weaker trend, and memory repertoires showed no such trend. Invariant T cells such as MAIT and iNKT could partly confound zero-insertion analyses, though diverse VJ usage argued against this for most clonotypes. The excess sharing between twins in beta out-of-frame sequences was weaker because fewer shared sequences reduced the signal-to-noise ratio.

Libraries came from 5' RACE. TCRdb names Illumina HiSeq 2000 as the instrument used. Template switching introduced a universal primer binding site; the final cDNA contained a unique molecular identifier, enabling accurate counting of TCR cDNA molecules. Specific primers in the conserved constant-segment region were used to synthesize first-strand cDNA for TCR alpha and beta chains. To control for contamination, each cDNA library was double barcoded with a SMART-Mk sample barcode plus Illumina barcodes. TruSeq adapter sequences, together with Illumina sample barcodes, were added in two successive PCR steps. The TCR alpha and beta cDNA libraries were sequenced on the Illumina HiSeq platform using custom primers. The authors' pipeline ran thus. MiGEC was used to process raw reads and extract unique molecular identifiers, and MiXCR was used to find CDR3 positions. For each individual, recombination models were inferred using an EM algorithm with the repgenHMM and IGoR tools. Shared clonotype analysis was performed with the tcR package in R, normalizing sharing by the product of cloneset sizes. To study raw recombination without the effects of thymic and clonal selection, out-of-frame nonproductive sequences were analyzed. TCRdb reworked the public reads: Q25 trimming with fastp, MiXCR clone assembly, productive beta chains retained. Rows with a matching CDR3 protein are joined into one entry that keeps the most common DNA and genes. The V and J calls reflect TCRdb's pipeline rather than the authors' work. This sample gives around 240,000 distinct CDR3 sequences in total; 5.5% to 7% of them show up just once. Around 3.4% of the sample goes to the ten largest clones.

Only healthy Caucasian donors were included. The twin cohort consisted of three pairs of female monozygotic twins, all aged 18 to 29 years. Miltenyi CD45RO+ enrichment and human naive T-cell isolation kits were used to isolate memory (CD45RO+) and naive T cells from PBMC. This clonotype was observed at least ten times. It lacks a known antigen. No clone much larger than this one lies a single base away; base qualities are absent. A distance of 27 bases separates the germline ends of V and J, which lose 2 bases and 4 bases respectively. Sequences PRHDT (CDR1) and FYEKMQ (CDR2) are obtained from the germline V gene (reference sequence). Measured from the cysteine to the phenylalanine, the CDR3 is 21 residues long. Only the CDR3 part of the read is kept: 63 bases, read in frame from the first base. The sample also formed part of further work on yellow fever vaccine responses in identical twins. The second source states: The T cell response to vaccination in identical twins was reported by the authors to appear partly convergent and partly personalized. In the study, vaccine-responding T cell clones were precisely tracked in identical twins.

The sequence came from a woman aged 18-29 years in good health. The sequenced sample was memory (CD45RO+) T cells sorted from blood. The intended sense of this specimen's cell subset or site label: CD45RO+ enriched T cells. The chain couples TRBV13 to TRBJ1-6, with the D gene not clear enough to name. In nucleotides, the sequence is TGTGCCAGCAGCTTACTTTGGGATCTGTTCAGGACGGAAATTTATAATTCACCCCTCCACTTT. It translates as CASSLLWDLFRTEIYNSPLHF.